Listed below are T cell receptor beta chains from one sample, sequenced in a study of blood T cell repertoires in COVID-19. Assay used: immunoSEQ multiplex PCR; TCRdb lists only in-frame clones, some missing. The top ten hold roughly an eighth of the sample, which has over 250,000 clones, 75% to 90% seen once. Sequenced: peripheral blood. The receptors derive from a woman aged 60 to 75 with acute or convalescent COVID-19. CDR3s include the opening cysteine and the closing phenylalanine or tryptophan. The order of the fields is V gene, J gene, D gene, clone size, CDR3 protein, CDR3 DNA. D genes are given only for firm matches. Where a row states a size, it is once, few, many or the class of an expanded clone; other rows omit it.

TRBV28	TRBJ1-4	TRBD1	once	CASTTGTNEKLFF	TGTGCCAGCACGACAGGGACTAATGAAAAACTGTTTTTT
TRBV2	TRBJ2-7	TRBD1	-	CASILPGQGNPYEQYF	TGTGCCAGCATTCTACCGGGACAGGGAAACCCCTACGAGCAGTACTTC
TRBV4-1	TRBJ2-2	-	-	CASSQEGGATPTGELFF	TGCGCCAGCAGCCAAGAGGGGGGAGCCACGCCGACCGGGGAGCTGTTTTTT
TRBV12-3/TRBV12-4	TRBJ2-5	TRBD2	once	CASSSLAEETQYF	TGTGCCAGCAGTTCACTAGCGGAAGAGACCCAGTACTTC
TRBV19	TRBJ1-5	-	-	CASRWGESQPQHF	TGTGCCAGTAGGTGGGGGGAAAGTCAGCCCCAGCATTTT
TRBV11-2	TRBJ1-5	-	-	CASSLEGAGQPQHF	TGTGCCAGCAGCTTAGAAGGGGCCGGTCAGCCCCAGCATTTT
TRBV13	TRBJ2-7	TRBD2	-	CASSPAGLSYEQYF	TGTGCCAGCAGCCCAGCGGGACTGTCGTACGAGCAGTACTTC
TRBV11-2	TRBJ2-7	TRBD2	-	CASSSPRTSGGQYF	TGTGCCAGCAGCTCGCCTCGGACTAGCGGGGGGCAGTACTTC
TRBV27	TRBJ2-7	-	-	CASSFNYEQYF	TGTGCCAGCAGTTTTAACTACGAGCAGTACTTC
TRBV19	TRBJ2-1	TRBD1	-	CASSLWTGRIDEQFF	TGTGCCAGTAGTCTTTGGACAGGGAGAATAGATGAGCAGTTCTTC
TRBV24-1	TRBJ2-3	TRBD1	-	CATSPDRASTDTQYF	TGTGCCACCAGTCCCGACAGGGCTAGCACAGATACGCAGTATTTT
TRBV6-5	TRBJ1-1	-	-	CASRTGNTEAFF	TGTGCCAGCAGGACAGGGAACACTGAAGCTTTCTTT
TRBV4-2	TRBJ1-1	TRBD1	-	CASSPGTGRPLNTEAFF	TGTGCCAGCAGCCCGGGGACAGGAAGACCCCTGAACACTGAAGCTTTCTTT
TRBV6-6	TRBJ2-3	-	-	CASSYSLGDTQYF	TGTGCCAGCAGTTACTCGCTAGGAGATACGCAGTATTTT
TRBV5-4	TRBJ2-1	TRBD2	-	CASSSQRESHEQFF	TGTGCCAGCAGCTCCCAGCGGGAGTCACATGAGCAGTTCTTC
TRBV5-4	TRBJ1-1	-	-	CASSTRQAMNTEAFF	TGTGCCAGCAGCACCCGACAGGCCATGAACACTGAAGCTTTCTTT
TRBV28	TRBJ1-6	TRBD1	-	CASSLGQGNSPLHF	TGTGCCAGCAGTTTAGGACAGGGTAATTCACCCCTCCACTTT
TRBV27	TRBJ1-2	-	-	CATRPNRPYGYTF	TGTGCCACTAGACCCAACAGGCCCTATGGCTACACCTTC
TRBV5-4	TRBJ2-7	TRBD1	-	CASSRGQGAITYEQYF	TGTGCCAGCAGCAGGGGACAGGGGGCAATCACGTACGAGCAGTACTTC
TRBV20-1	TRBJ2-5	TRBD2	-	CSASAGGLAGGKVLETQYF	TGCAGTGCTAGTGCTGGAGGGCTAGCGGGAGGGAAGGTTCTAGAGACCCAGTACTTC
TRBV7-2	TRBJ2-6	-	-	CASSLERPRVNSGANVLTF	TGTGCCAGCAGCTTAGAACGGCCCAGGGTTAACTCTGGGGCCAACGTCCTGACTTTC
TRBV18	TRBJ2-2	-	-	CASSPKEVGELFF	TGTGCCAGCTCACCCAAGGAGGTCGGGGAGCTGTTTTTT
TRBV4-2	TRBJ2-1	-	-	CASSQELGAPSWFF	TGTGCCAGCAGCCAAGAATTAGGGGCACCCTCTTGGTTCTTC
TRBV19	TRBJ2-3	TRBD2	-	CASSIDPERDWYSTDTQYF	TGTGCCAGTAGTATCGATCCCGAGCGGGACTGGTATAGCACAGATACGCAGTATTTT
TRBV5-1	TRBJ1-1	-	-	CASSLTPGGLNTEAFF	TGCGCCAGCAGCTTGACACCGGGTGGTCTTAACACTGAAGCTTTCTTT
TRBV15	TRBJ1-2	-	once	CATSRVGRDYGYTF	TGTGCCACCAGCAGAGTGGGCAGAGACTATGGCTACACCTTC
TRBV6-5	TRBJ1-4	-	few	CASSTPGRGLFF	TGTGCCAGCAGTACTCCAGGAAGGGGACTGTTTTTT
TRBV11-2	TRBJ1-2	TRBD1	-	CASSDGTVYGYTF	TGTGCCAGCAGCGACGGGACAGTCTATGGCTACACCTTC
TRBV5-1	TRBJ2-1	TRBD2	-	CASSLGLAGGFSYNEQFF	TGCGCCAGCAGCTTGGGGCTAGCGGGAGGTTTCTCCTACAATGAGCAGTTCTTC
TRBV3-1/TRBV3-2	TRBJ2-7	-	-	CASSPGGRGLVSSYEQYF	TGTGCCAGCAGCCCGGGGGGCAGGGGCCTCGTAAGCTCCTACGAGCAGTACTTC
TRBV11-2	TRBJ1-2	TRBD1	-	CASSSPSDRAYGYTF	TGTGCCAGCAGTTCTCCCTCGGACAGGGCCTATGGCTACACCTTC